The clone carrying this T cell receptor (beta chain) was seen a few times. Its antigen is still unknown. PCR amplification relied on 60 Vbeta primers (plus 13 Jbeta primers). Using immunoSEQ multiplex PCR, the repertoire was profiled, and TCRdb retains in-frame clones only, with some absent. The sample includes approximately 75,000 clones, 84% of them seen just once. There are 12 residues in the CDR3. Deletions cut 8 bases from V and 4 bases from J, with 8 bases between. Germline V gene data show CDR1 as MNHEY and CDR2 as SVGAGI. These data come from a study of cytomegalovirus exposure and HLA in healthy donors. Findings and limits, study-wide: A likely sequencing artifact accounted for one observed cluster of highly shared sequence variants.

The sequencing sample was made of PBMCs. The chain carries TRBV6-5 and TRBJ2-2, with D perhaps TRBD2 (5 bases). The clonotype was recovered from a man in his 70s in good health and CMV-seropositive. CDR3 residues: CASRESTGELFF. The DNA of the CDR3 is TGTGCCAGCCGGGAATCCACCGGGGAGCTGTTTTTT.